Listed below are T cell receptor beta chains from one sample, sequenced in a study of blood T cell repertoires in COVID-19. Generated by immunoSEQ multiplex PCR, the TCRdb table keeps only in-frame clones and is missing some. The sample has fewer than 250,000 clones; 84% are singletons. The sample taken for sequencing was peripheral blood. The receptors derive from a man aged 50 to 60 with acute or convalescent COVID-19. CDR3s include the opening cysteine and the closing phenylalanine or tryptophan. The D gene is left open where the match is weak. A row's size may be missing; if present it is once, few, many or a size class.

>TRBV28|17|NA|TRBD2|TRBJ2-2
CASSPSSAGGGAGELFF
TGTGCCAGCAGCCCTTCCTCGGCGGGAGGAGGGGCCGGGGAGCTGTTTTTT
>TRBV13|15|NA|NA|TRBJ2-1
CASRQGWASYNEQFF
TGTGCCAGCAGACAGGGATGGGCGTCCTACAATGAGCAGTTCTTC
>TRBV28|15|few|NA|TRBJ1-1
CASSLGTQVNTEAFF
TGTGCCAGCAGTTTGGGGACTCAGGTGAACACTGAAGCTTTCTTT
>TRBV18|15|NA|TRBD1|TRBJ2-2
CASSPSGDRDRELFF
TGTGCCAGCTCACCATCCGGAGACAGGGACCGGGAGCTGTTTTTT
>TRBV7-9|13|NA|NA|TRBJ2-5
CASSKSGDETQYF
TGTGCCAGCAGCAAGTCGGGGGACGAGACCCAGTACTTC
>TRBV7-3|13|once|NA|TRBJ1-1
CASSLTSYTEAFF
TGTGCCAGCAGCTTAACGTCCTACACTGAAGCTTTCTTT
>TRBV6-6|15|NA|TRBD1|TRBJ1-2
CASILGQGAPYGYTF
TGTGCCAGCATATTAGGACAGGGGGCCCCCTATGGCTACACCTTC
>TRBV6-6|12|once|NA|TRBJ2-5
CASLQYQETQYF
TGTGCCAGTCTCCAGTACCAAGAGACCCAGTACTTC
>TRBV7-2|15|NA|NA|TRBJ1-5
CASSPWGGRNQPQHF
TGTGCCAGCAGCCCCTGGGGGGGGAGGAATCAGCCCCAGCATTTT
>TRBV5-1|14|NA|NA|TRBJ2-2
CASSLGHRTGELFF
TGCGCCAGCAGCTTGGGACACCGGACCGGGGAGCTGTTTTTT
>TRBV12-5|13|NA|TRBD1|TRBJ1-2
CASNSGGWNGYTF
TGTGCTAGTAACTCAGGGGGCTGGAATGGCTACACCTTC
>TRBV5-8|15|NA|NA|TRBJ1-6
CASSPRGLWNSPLHF
TGTGCCAGCAGCCCCAGGGGCCTATGGAATTCACCCCTCCACTTT
>TRBV9|19|once|TRBD2|TRBJ2-1
CASSVEPGTSGKMYNEQFF
TGTGCCAGCAGCGTAGAACCCGGGACTAGCGGGAAGATGTACAATGAGCAGTTCTTC
>TRBV7-9|13|NA|NA|TRBJ2-2
CASSVLNTGELFF
TGTGCCAGCAGCGTACTTAACACCGGGGAGCTGTTTTTT
>TRBV10-3|14|once|NA|TRBJ1-3
CAINGGYSGNTIYF
TGTGCCATCAATGGCGGTTACTCTGGAAACACCATATATTTT
>TRBV21-1|12|many|NA|TRBJ2-4
CASERVWGIQYF
TGTGCCAGTGAGAGGGTTTGGGGCATTCAGTACTTC
>TRBV7-9|15|NA|NA|TRBJ2-1
CASSWSGDTYNEQFF
TGTGCCAGCAGCTGGAGCGGGGACACCTACAATGAGCAGTTCTTC
>TRBV30|14|NA|NA|TRBJ1-1
CAWTSGAPNTEAFF
TGTGCCTGGACCTCAGGGGCCCCGAACACTGAAGCTTTCTTT
>TRBV21-1|19|NA|NA|TRBJ2-4
CASSKTLADREEVKNIQYF
TGTGCCAGCAGCAAAACTCTCGCGGACAGGGAGGAGGTCAAAAACATTCAGTACTTC
>TRBV12-5|15|NA|TRBD2|TRBJ2-7
CASGLVTAGASEQYF
TGTGCTAGTGGTTTGGTAACAGCGGGAGCATCCGAGCAGTACTTC